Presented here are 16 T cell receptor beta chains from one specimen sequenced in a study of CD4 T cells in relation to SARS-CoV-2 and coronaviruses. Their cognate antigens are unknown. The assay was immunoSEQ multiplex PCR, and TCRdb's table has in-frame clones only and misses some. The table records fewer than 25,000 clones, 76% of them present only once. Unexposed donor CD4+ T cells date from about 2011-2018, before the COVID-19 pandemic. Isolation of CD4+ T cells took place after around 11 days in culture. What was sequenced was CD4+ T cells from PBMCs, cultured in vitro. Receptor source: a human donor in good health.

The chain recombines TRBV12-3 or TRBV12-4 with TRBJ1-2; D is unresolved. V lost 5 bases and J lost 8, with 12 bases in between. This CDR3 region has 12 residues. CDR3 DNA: TGTGCCAGCAGTGTAAACCGGCACGGCTACACCTTC. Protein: CASSVNRHGYTF.

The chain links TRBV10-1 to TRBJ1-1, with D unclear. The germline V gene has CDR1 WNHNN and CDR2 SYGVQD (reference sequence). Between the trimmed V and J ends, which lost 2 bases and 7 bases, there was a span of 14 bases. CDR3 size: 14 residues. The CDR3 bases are TGCGCCAGCAGTGAGGCGGGCTCGGCGGTTGAAGCTTTCTTT. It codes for CASSEAGSAVEAFF.

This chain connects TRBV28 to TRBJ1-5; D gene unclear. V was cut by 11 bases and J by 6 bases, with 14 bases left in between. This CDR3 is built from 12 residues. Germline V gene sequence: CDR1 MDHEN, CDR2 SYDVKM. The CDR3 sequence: CAGLSAGQPQHF. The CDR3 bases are TGTGCCGGGCTGTCCGCGGGTCAGCCCCAGCATTTT.

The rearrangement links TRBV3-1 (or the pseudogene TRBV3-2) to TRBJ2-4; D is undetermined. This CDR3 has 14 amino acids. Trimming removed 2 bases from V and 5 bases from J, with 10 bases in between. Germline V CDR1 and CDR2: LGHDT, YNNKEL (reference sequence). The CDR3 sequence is CASSQLGIQNIQYF. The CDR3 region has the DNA TGTGCCAGCAGCCAACTGGGGATCCAAAACATTCAGTACTTC.

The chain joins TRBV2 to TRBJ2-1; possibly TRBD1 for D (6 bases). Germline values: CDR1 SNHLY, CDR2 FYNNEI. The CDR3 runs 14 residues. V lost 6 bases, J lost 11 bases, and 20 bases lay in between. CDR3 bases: TGTGCCAGCAGAGAGCTTAGAACAAGGGGGAAGCAGTTCTTC. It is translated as CASRELRTRGKQFF.

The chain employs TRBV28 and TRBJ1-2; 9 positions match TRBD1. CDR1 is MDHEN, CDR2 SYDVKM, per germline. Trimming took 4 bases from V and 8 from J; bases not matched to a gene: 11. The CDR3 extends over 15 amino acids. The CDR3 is CASSSTGGAVPGYTF. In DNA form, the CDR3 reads TGTGCCAGCAGTTCAACAGGGGGCGCAGTCCCCGGCTACACCTTC.

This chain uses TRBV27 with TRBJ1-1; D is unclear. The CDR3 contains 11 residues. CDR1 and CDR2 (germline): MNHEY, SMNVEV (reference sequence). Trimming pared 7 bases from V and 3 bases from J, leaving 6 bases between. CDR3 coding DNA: TGTGCCAGCAAACCGGACACTGAAGCTTTCTTT. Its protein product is CASKPDTEAFF.

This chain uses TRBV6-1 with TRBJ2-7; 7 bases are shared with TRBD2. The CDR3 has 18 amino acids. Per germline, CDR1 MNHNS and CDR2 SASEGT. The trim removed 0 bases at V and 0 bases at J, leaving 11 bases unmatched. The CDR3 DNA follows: TGTGCCAGCAGTGAAGCGCTTTCACGAACTAGCGCCTCCTACGAGCAGTACTTC. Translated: CASSEALSRTSASYEQYF.

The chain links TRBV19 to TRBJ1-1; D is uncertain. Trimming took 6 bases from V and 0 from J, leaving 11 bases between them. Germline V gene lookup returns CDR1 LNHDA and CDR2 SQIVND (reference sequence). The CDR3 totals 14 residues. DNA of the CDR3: TGTGCCAGTAGCGCAGTCCACATGAACACTGAAGCTTTCTTT. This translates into CASSAVHMNTEAFF.

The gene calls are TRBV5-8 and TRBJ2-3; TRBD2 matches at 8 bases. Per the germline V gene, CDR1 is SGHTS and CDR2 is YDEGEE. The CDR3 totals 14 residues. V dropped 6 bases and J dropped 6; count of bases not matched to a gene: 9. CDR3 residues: CASNRGLATDTQYF. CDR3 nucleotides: TGTGCCAGCAACAGAGGACTAGCTACCGATACGCAGTATTTT. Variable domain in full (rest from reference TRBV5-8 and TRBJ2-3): EAGVTQSPTHLIKTRGQQATLRCSPISGHTSVYWYQQALGLGLQFLLWYDEGEERNRGNFPPRFSGRQFPNYSSELNVNALELEDSALYLCASNRGLATDTQYFGPGTRLTVL.

CDR3: CASSQEYSTTNEKLFF. CDR3 sequence (DNA): TGCGCCAGCAGCCAAGAGTACAGCACAACTAATGAAAAACTGTTTTTT. J is TRBJ1-4 and V is TRBV4-1; D is uncertain. Germline V gene lookup returns CDR1 MGHRA and CDR2 YSYEKL. Trimming stripped 0 bases from V and 0 bases from J, with 8 bases between. CDR3 length equals 16 residues.

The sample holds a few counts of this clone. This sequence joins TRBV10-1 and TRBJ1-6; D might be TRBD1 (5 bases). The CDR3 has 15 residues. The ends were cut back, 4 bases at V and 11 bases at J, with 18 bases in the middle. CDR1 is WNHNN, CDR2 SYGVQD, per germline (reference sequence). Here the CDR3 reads CASSGTPGSRPPLHF. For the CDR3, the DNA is TGCGCCAGCAGTGGTACTCCAGGGAGTAGGCCACCCCTCCACTTT.

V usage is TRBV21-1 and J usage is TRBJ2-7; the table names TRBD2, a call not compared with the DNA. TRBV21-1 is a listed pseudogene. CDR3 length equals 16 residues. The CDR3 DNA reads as TGTGCCAGCAGCAAAAAGGTGGGGACTGCACCCTACGAGCAGTACTTC. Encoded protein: CASSKKVGTAPYEQYF.

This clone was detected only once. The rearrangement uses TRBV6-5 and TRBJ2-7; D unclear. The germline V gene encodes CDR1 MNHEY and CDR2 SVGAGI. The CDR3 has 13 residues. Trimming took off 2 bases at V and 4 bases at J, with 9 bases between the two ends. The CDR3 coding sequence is TGTGCCAGCAGTTACAAGTGGGGATACGAGCAGTACTTC. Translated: CASSYKWGYEQYF.

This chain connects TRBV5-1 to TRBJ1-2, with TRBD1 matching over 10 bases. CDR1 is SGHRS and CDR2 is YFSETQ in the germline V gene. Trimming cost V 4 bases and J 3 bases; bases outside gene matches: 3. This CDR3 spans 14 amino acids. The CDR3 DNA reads TGCGCCAGCAGCCTAGGGACAGGGGACTATGGCTACACCTTC. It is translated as CASSLGTGDYGYTF.

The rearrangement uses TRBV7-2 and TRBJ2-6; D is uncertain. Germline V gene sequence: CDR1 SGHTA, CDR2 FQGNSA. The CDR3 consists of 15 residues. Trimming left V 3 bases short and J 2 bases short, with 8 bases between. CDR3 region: CASSLVVTGANVLTF. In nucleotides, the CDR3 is TGTGCCAGCAGCTTGGTAGTGACTGGGGCCAACGTCCTGACTTTC.